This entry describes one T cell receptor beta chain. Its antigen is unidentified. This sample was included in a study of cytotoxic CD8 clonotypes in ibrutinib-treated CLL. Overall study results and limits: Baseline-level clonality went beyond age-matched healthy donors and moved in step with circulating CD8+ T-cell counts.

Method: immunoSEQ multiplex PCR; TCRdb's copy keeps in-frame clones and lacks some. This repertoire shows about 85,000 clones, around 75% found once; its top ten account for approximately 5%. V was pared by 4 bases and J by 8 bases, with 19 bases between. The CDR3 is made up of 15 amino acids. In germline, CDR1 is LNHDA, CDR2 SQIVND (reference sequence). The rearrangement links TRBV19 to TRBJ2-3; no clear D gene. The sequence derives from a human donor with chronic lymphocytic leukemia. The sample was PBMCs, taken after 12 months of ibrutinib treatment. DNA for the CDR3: TGTGCCAGTAGTACCCCCGGACCCCCAAGGGCTACGCAGTATTTT. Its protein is CASSTPGPPRATQYF.